These 5 T cell receptor beta chains came from one sample sequenced in a study of technical replicates of blood from several donors. Data came from immunoSEQ multiplex PCR; TCRdb stores just in-frame clones and leaves some out. This sample yields some 78,000 clones, of which 93% are seen a single time; 0.35% to 0.5% belongs to the top ten. The source material was T cells isolated from PBMCs. These receptors all stem from a human donor in good health.

The rearrangement links TRBV4-1 to TRBJ2-2, with 12 positions matching TRBD2. V was clipped by 1 base and J by 7 bases; unmatched bases: 7. CDR3 length: 17 amino acids. CDR1 MGHRA and CDR2 YSYEKL come from the germline V gene. Written as DNA, the CDR3 is TGCGCCAGCAGCCAAGCAAGACTAGCGGGAGTCGACGGGGAGCTGTTTTTT. This sequence encodes CASSQARLAGVDGELFF.

The chain recombines TRBV29-1 with TRBJ2-3; TRBD1 agrees at 8 bases. V was pared by 0 bases and J by 2 bases, with 7 bases of the junction left unmatched. Germline V gene sequence: CDR1 SQVTM, CDR2 ANQGSEA. The CDR3 consists of 16 residues. As DNA, the CDR3 is TGCAGCGTTGAAGATCTTCAGCAGGGGGCCACAGATACGCAGTATTTT. This codes for CSVEDLQQGATDTQYF.

The chain links TRBV20-1 to TRBJ2-3; D is unresolved. This CDR3 contains 10 residues. Germline CDR1 reads DFQATT; CDR2 reads SNEGSKA (reference sequence). V was cut by 6 bases and J by 2 bases, with 3 bases left in between. Here the CDR3 reads CSALTDTQYF. The DNA for the CDR3 is TGCAGTGCCCTCACAGATACGCAGTATTTT.

This rearrangement joins TRBV30 to TRBJ1-2; D possibly corresponds to TRBD1 (6 bases). Trimming took off 2 bases at V and 8 bases at J, with 12 bases between the two ends. The CDR3 consists of 12 residues. Germline V gene lookup returns CDR1 GTSNPN and CDR2 SVGIG (reference sequence). The CDR3 loop reads CAWSIQGPGYTF. In DNA, the CDR3 is TGTGCCTGGAGTATACAGGGACCCGGCTACACCTTC.

The genes are TRBV6-5 and TRBJ2-7; 7 nucleotides align to TRBD2. This CDR3 comprises 13 residues. Per the germline V gene, CDR1 is MNHEY and CDR2 is SVGAGI. With V trimmed by 2 bases and J by 2 bases, 0 bases remained unmatched. The CDR3 loop reads CASSYGTTYEQYF. In DNA form, the CDR3 reads TGTGCCAGCAGTTACGGGACTACCTACGAGCAGTACTTC.